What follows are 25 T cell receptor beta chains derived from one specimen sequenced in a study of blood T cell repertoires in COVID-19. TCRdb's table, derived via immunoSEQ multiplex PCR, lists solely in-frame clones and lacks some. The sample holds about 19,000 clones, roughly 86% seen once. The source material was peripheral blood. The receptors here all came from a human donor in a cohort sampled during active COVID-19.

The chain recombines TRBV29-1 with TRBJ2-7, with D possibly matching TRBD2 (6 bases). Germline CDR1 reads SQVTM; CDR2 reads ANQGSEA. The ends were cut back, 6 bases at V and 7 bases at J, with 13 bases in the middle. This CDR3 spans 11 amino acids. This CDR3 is CSVLLSGEQYF. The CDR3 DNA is TGCAGCGTACTCCTAAGCGGGGAGCAGTACTTC.

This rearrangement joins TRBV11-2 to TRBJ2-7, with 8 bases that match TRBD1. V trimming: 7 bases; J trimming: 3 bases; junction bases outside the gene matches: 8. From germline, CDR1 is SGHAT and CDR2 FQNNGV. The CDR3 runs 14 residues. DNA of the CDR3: TGTGCCAGCACCTCGACAGGGGTTAGCTACGAGCAGTACTTC. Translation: CASTSTGVSYEQYF.

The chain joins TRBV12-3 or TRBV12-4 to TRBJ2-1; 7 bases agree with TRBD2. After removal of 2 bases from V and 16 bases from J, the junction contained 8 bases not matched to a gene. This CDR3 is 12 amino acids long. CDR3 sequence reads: CASSLFGGGCFF. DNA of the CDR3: TGTGCCAGCAGTTTATTTGGGGGGGGTTGCTTCTTC.

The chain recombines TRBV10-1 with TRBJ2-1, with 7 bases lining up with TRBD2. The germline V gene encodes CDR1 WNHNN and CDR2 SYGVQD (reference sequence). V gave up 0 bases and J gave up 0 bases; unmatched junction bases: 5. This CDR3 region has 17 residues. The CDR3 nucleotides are TGCGCCAGCAGTGAGTCGATGGCGGGGGACTCCTACAATGAGCAGTTCTTC. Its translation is CASSESMAGDSYNEQFF.

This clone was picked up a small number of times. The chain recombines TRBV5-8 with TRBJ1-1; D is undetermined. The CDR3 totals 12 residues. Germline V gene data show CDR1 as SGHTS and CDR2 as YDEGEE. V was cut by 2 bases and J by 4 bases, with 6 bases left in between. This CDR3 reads CASSFLGTEAFF. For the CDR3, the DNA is TGTGCCAGCAGCTTCCTCGGCACTGAAGCTTTCTTT.

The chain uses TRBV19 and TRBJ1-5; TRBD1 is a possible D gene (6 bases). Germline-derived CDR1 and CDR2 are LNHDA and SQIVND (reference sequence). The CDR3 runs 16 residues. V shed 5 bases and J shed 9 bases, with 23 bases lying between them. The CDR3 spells CASSPQGQRVRVPQHF. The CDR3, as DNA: TGTGCCAGTAGTCCCCAAGGACAGAGGGTCCGGGTGCCCCAGCATTTT.

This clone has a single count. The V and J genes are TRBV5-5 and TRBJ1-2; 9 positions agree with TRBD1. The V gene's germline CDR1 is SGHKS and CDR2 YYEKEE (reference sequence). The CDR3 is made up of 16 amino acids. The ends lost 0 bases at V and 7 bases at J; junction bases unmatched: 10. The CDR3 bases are TGTGCCAGCAGCTTGGCCGGGCCGGACAGGGGTCCTGGCTACACCTTC. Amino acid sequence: CASSLAGPDRGPGYTF.

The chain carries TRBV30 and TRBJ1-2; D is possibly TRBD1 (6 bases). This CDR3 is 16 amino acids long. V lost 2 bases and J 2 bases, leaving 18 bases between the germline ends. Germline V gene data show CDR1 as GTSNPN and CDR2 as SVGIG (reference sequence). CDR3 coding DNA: TGTGCCTGGAGTCGCGGGAGGGGGGGTTTGAACTATGGCTACACCTTC. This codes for CAWSRGRGGLNYGYTF.

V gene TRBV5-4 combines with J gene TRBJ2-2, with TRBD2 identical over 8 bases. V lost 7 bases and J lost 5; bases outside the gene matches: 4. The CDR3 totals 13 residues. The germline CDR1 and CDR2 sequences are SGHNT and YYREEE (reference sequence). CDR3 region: CASRGGYTGELFF. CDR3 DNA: TGTGCCAGCCGGGGGGGCTATACCGGGGAGCTGTTTTTT.

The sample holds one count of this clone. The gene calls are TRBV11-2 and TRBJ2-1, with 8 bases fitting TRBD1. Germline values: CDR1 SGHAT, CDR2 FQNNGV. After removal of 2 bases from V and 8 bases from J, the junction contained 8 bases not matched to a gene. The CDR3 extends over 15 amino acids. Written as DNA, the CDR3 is TGTGCCAGCAGCTTATCGGTGCAGGGGGCCGATGAGCAGTTCTTC. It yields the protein CASSLSVQGADEQFF.

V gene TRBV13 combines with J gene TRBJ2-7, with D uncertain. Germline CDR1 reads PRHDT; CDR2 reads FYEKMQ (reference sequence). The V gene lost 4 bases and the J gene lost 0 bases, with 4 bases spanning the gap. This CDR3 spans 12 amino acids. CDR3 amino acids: CASSSGSYEQYF. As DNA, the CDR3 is TGTGCCAGCAGCTCCGGCTCCTACGAGCAGTACTTC.

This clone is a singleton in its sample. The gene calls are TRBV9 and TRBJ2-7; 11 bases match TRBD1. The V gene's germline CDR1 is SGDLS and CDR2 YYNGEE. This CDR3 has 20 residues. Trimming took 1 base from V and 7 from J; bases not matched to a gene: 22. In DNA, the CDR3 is TGTGCCAGCAGCGTAAGCCTGGGACAGGGGGACCGGGGGGAACGGGGAGAGCAGTACTTC. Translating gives CASSVSLGQGDRGERGEQYF.

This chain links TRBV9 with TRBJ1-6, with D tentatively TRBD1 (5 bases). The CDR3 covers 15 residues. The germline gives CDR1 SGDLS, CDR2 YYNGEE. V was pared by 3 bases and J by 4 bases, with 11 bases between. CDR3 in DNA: TGTGCCAGCAGCGCCCGGGACTCTTATAATTCACCCCTCCACTTT. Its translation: CASSARDSYNSPLHF. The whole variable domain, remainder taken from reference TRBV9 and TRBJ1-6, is DSGVTQTPKHLITATGQRVTLRCSPRSGDLSVYWYQQSLDQGLQFLIQYYNGEERAKGNILERFSAQQFPDLHSELNLSSLELGDSALYFCASSARDSYNSPLHFGNGTRLTVT.

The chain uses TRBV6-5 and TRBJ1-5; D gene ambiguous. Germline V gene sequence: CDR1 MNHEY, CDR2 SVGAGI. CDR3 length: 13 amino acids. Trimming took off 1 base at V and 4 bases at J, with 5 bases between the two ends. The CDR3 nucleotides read TGTGCCAGCAGTTACTTACAGAATCAGCCCCAGCATTTT. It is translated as CASSYLQNQPQHF.

This CDR3 reads CASSQVMRGTGETQYF. CDR3 DNA: TGCGCCAGCAGCCAAGTGATGCGGGGAACGGGAGAGACCCAGTACTTC. This chain links TRBV4-1 with TRBJ2-5; D is possibly TRBD2 (6 bases). V was cut by 1 base and J by 4 bases, with 16 bases left in between. This CDR3 is 16 amino acids long. The V gene's germline CDR1 is MGHRA and CDR2 YSYEKL.

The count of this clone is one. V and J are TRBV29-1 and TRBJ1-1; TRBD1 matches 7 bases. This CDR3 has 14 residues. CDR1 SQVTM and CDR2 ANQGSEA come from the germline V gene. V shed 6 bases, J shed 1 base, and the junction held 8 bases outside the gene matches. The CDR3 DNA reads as TGCAGCGTGGGGGCCGGGACAGAGAACACTGAAGCTTTCTTT. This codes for CSVGAGTENTEAFF.

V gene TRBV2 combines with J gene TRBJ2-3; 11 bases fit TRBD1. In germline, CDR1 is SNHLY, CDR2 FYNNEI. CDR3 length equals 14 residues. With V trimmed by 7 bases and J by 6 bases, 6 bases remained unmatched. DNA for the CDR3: TGTGCCAGCACCGAGGACAGGGGGCTGGATACGCAGTATTTT. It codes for CASTEDRGLDTQYF. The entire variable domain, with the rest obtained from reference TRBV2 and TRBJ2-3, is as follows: EPEVTQTPSHQVTQMGQEVILRCVPISNHLYFYWYRQILGQKVEFLVSFYNNEISEKSEIFDDQFSVERPDGSNFTLKIRSTKLEDSAMYFCASTEDRGLDTQYFGPGTRLTVL.

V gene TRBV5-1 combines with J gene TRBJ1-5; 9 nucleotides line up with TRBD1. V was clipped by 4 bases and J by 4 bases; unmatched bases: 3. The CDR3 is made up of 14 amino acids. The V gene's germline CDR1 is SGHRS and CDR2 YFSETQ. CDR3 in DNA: TGCGCCAGCAGCCCGGACAGGGGAAATCAGCCCCAGCATTTT. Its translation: CASSPDRGNQPQHF. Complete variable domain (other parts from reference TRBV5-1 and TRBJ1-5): KAGVTQTPRYLIKTRGQQVTLSCSPISGHRSVSWYQQTPGQGLQFLFEYFSETQRNKGNFPGRFSGRQFSNSRSEMNVSTLELGDSALYLCASSPDRGNQPQHFGDGTRLSIL.

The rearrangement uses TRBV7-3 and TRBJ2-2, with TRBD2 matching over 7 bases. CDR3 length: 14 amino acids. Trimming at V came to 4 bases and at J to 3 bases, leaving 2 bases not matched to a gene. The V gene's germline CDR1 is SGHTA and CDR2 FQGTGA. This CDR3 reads CASSWGGDTGELFF. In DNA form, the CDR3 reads TGTGCCAGCAGCTGGGGAGGGGACACCGGGGAGCTGTTTTTT.

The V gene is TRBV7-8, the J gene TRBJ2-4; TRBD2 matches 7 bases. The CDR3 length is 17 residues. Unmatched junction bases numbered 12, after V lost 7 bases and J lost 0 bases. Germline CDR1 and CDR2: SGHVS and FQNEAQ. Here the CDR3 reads CASKAAPGGLAKNIQYF. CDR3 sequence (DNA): TGTGCCAGCAAGGCAGCGCCCGGGGGGTTAGCCAAAAACATTCAGTACTTC.

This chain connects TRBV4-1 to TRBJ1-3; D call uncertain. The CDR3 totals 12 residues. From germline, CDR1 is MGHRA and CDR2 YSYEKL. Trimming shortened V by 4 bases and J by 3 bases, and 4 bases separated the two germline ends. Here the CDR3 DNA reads TGCGCCAGCAGCCTACTTGGAAACACCATATATTTT. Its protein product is CASSLLGNTIYF.

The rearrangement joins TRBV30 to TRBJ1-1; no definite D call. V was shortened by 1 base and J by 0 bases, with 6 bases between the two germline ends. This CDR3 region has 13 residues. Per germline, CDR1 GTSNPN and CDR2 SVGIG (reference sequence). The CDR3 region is CAWSDSLNTEAFF. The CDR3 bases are TGTGCCTGGAGTGACAGTTTGAACACTGAAGCTTTCTTT.

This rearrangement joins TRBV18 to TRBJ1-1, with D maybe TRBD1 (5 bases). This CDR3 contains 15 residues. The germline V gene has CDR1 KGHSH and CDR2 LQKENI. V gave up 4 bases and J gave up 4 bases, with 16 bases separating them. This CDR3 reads CASSLFAGGGTEAFF. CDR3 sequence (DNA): TGTGCCAGCTCACTCTTTGCAGGCGGGGGCACTGAAGCTTTCTTT.

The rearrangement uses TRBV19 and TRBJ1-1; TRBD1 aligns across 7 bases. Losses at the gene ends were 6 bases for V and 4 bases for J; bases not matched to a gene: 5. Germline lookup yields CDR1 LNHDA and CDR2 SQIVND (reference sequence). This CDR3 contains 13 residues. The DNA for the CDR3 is TGTGCCAGTAGAGGGGGCGGTTTCACTGAAGCTTTCTTT. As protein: CASRGGGFTEAFF.

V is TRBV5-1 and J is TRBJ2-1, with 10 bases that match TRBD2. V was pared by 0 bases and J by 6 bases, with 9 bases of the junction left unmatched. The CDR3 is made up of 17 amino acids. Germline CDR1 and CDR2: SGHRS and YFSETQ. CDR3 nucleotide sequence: TGCGCCAGCAGCTTGGTACTAGCGGGGCTTCTTGGCAATGAGCAGTTCTTC. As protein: CASSLVLAGLLGNEQFF.